The 14 T cell receptor beta chains listed next were all sequenced from one sample in a study of blood T cell repertoires in COVID-19. Generated by immunoSEQ multiplex PCR, the TCRdb table keeps only in-frame clones and is missing some. This sample carries 200,000 to 250,000 clones, under 85% of them seen once, and the ten largest clones take roughly 5.5%. Sequenced sample: peripheral blood. The receptor set was obtained from a human donor in a cohort sampled during active COVID-19.

This chain links TRBV5-6 with TRBJ2-2; D is possibly TRBD1 (6 bases). V was shortened by 2 bases and J by 5 bases, with 7 bases between the two germline ends. This CDR3 is built from 13 residues. CDR1 SGHDT and CDR2 YYEEEE come from the germline V gene. The CDR3 reads CASSLQGTGELFF. CDR3 bases: TGTGCCAGCAGCTTACAGGGTACCGGGGAGCTGTTTTTT.

The chain links TRBV4-2 to TRBJ1-5; 8 bases are shared with TRBD1. Germline CDR1 reads LGHNA; CDR2 reads YNFKEQ. J gave up 2 bases and V 2 bases, and 8 bases lay outside the gene matches. The CDR3 spans 17 residues. The DNA for the CDR3 is TGTGCCAGCAGCCAAAGTTGGCTACAGGGGGGCAATCAGCCCCAGCATTTT. Its translation is CASSQSWLQGGNQPQHF.

To note about this clone: Other nucleotide sequences from this sample produce the same CDR3. V is TRBV3-1 (or the pseudogene TRBV3-2) and J is TRBJ1-1; tentatively, D is TRBD1 (6 bases). The CDR3 has 13 residues. With 4 bases removed from V and 1 base from J, the gap between germline ends came to 7 bases. The germline V gene has CDR1 LGHDT and CDR2 YNNKEL (reference sequence). CDR3 in amino acids: CASSRTENTEAFF. CDR3 sequence (DNA): TGTGCCAGCAGCCGGACAGAGAACACTGAAGCTTTCTTT.

The genes are TRBV5-6 and TRBJ2-1, with 7 bases matching TRBD1. V dropped 4 bases and J dropped 2; count of bases not matched to a gene: 9. The germline V gene has CDR1 SGHDT and CDR2 YYEEEE. The CDR3 has 16 amino acids. CDR3 DNA sequence: TGTGCCAGCAGCGGGAACAGGGGTCTAACCTACAATGAGCAGTTCTTC. Its protein product is CASSGNRGLTYNEQFF.

The chain recombines TRBV25-1 with TRBJ1-5; D is possibly TRBD1 (6 bases). Trimming pared 2 bases from V and 5 bases from J, leaving 13 bases between. The CDR3 consists of 15 residues. Germline loops: CDR1 MGHDK, CDR2 SYGVNS. DNA of the CDR3: TGTGCCAGCAGTGAAGGGCAGGGGTTGGATCAGCCCCAGCATTTT. It is translated as CASSEGQGLDQPQHF.

The chain has TRBV25-1 and TRBJ1-4; tentatively, D is TRBD1 (5 bases). V was shortened by 6 bases and J by 0 bases, with 11 bases between the two germline ends. The length of the CDR3 is 15 residues. The V gene's germline CDR1 is MGHDK and CDR2 SYGVNS. The CDR3 loop reads CASSLTGATNEKLFF. The CDR3 DNA reads as TGTGCCAGCAGCCTAACAGGCGCAACTAATGAAAAACTGTTTTTT.

The chain links TRBV2 to TRBJ2-1; possible D gene TRBD2, 5 bases. Germline values: CDR1 SNHLY, CDR2 FYNNEI. The germline V and J ends were trimmed by 6 bases and 10 bases, with 13 bases remaining between them. The CDR3 contains 12 residues. This CDR3 reads CASRLYGVEQFF. In nucleotides, the CDR3 is TGTGCCAGCAGGCTTTACGGGGTCGAGCAGTTCTTC.

This clone appeared once. The chain combines TRBV27 with TRBJ1-2; 8 bases are shared with TRBD1. The CDR3 contains 14 residues. The germline V gene has CDR1 MNHEY and CDR2 SMNVEV (reference sequence). The J segment lost 5 bases and the V segment lost 2 bases, leaving 4 bases of the junction unmatched. CDR3 coding DNA: TGTGCCAGCAGTTTACAGGGGGCAACATATGGCTACACCTTC. Its translation is CASSLQGATYGYTF.

J is TRBJ1-6 and V is TRBV6-2 or TRBV6-3; TRBD1 matches 9 bases. The CDR3 has 15 amino acids. Unmatched junction bases numbered 6, after V lost 5 bases and J lost 7 bases. Germline-derived CDR1 and CDR2 are MNHEY and SVGEGT. The CDR3 DNA follows: TGTGCCAGCAGTAAAAAAGGACAGGGGAATTCACCCCTCCACTTT. The encoded protein is CASSKKGQGNSPLHF.

The gene calls are TRBV11-2 and TRBJ2-1; D may be TRBD2 (5 bases). Germline CDR1 reads SGHAT; CDR2 reads FQNNGV. V was cut by 6 bases and J by 5 bases, with 11 bases left in between. CDR3 length equals 13 residues. The CDR3 is CASRSLGDNEQFF. Here the CDR3 DNA reads TGTGCCAGCAGGTCCCTGGGAGACAATGAGCAGTTCTTC.

The sample holds a few counts of this clone. The rearrangement links TRBV29-1 to TRBJ1-5; 8 bases match TRBD1. The germline gives CDR1 SQVTM, CDR2 ANQGSEA. The CDR3 consists of 14 residues. J lost 7 bases, V lost 4 bases, and 9 bases had no gene match. The CDR3 sequence is CSVVDRGTQQPQHF. The CDR3 DNA follows: TGCAGCGTTGTTGACAGGGGCACACAGCAGCCCCAGCATTTT.

This chain uses TRBV27 with TRBJ2-7; 9 positions agree with TRBD1. CDR1 and CDR2 (germline): MNHEY, SMNVEV (reference sequence). J lost 1 base, V lost 6 bases, and 7 bases had no gene match. The CDR3 loop spans 15 amino acids. For the CDR3, the DNA is TGTGCCAGCAGGCCGGGACAGGGACGTTCCTACGAGCAGTACTTC. Translated: CASRPGQGRSYEQYF.

This chain links TRBV4-1 with TRBJ2-2; 8 bases agree with TRBD2. Germline trimming cut 1 base from V and 3 bases from J; bases unmatched to any gene: 7. Per germline, CDR1 MGHRA and CDR2 YSYEKL. The CDR3 spans 17 residues. The CDR3 loop reads CASSQGTGTRDTGELFF. The DNA of the CDR3 is TGCGCCAGCAGCCAAGGTACCGGGACTAGGGACACCGGGGAGCTGTTTTTT.

In DNA form, the CDR3 reads TGTGCCAGCAGCTTCTACACCGGGACAGGGACGGACGAGCAGTACTTC. Its protein is CASSFYTGTGTDEQYF. The chain uses TRBV5-5 and TRBJ2-7, with 9 bases lining up with TRBD1. The CDR3 length is 16 residues. The junction had 11 bases not matched to a gene; V was cut back by 2 bases and J by 5 bases. Germline CDR1 reads SGHKS; CDR2 reads YYEKEE (reference sequence). Based on the CDR3 plus reference TRBV5-5 and TRBJ2-7, the full variable domain is DAGVTQSPTHLIKTRGQQVTLRCSPISGHKSVSWYQQVLGQGPQFIFQYYEKEERGRGNFPDRFSARQFPNYSSELNVNALLLGDSALYLCASSFYTGTGTDEQYFGPGTRLTVT.